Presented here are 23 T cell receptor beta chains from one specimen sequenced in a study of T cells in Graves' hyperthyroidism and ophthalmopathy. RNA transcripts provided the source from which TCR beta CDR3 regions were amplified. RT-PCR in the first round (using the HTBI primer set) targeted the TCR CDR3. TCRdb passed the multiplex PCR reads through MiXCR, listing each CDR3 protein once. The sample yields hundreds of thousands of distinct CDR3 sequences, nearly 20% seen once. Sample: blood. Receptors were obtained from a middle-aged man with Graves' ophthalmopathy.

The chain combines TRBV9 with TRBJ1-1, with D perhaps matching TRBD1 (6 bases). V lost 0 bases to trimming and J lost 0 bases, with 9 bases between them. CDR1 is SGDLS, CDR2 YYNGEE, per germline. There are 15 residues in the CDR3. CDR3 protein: CASSVGGLLNTEAFF. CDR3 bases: TGTGCCAGCAGCGTAGGGGGGCTCCTGAACACTGAAGCTTTCTTT.

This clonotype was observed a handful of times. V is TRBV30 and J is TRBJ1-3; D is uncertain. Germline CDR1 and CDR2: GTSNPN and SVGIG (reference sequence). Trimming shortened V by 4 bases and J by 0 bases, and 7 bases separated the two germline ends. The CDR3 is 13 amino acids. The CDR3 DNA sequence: TGTGCCTGGACCCCAGACTCTGGAAACACCATATATTTT. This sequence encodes CAWTPDSGNTIYF.

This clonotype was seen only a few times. CDR3 amino acids: CSATGARREKLFF. In DNA form, the CDR3 reads TGCAGTGCCACCGGGGCCCGCCGGGAAAAACTGTTTTTT. This sequence joins TRBV20-1 and TRBJ1-4; maybe TRBD1 (5 bases). The CDR3 covers 13 residues. V lost 6 bases, J lost 8 bases, and 16 bases lay in between. The germline CDR1 and CDR2 sequences are DFQATT and SNEGSKA (reference sequence).

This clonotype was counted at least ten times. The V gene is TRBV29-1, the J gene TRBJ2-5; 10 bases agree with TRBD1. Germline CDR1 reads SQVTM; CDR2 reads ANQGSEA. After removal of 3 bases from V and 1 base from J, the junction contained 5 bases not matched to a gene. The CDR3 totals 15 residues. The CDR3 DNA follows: TGCAGCGTTGAGCGAGGGACAGGGGCCCAAGAGACCCAGTACTTC. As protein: CSVERGTGAQETQYF. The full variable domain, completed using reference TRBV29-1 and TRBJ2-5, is SAVISQKPSRDICQRGTSLTIQCQVDSQVTMMFWYRQQPGQSLTLIATANQGSEATYESGFVIDKFPISRPNLTFSTLTVSNMSPEDSSIYLCSVERGTGAQETQYFGPGTRLLVL.

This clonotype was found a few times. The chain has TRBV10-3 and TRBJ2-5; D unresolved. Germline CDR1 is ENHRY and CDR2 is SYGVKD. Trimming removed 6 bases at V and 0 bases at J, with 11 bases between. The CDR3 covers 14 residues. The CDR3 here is CAIRGRRDQETQYF. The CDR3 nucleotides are TGTGCCATCAGAGGAAGGAGAGACCAAGAGACCCAGTACTTC.

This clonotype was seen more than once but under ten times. This CDR3 is CSARGIGSRETQYF. The DNA of the CDR3 is TGCAGTGCTAGGGGTATAGGATCGAGAGAGACCCAGTACTTC. This sequence joins TRBV20-1 and TRBJ2-5; D gene ambiguous. With 3 bases removed from V and 4 bases from J, the gap between germline ends came to 15 bases. The CDR3 runs 14 residues. CDR1 is DFQATT, CDR2 SNEGSKA, per germline (reference sequence).

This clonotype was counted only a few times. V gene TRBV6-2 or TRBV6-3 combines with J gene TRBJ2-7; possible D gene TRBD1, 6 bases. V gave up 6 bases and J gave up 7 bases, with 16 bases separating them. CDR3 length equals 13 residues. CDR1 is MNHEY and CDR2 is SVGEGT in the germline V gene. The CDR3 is CASRRTVSEEQYF. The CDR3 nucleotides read TGTGCCAGCAGAAGGACAGTAAGTGAAGAGCAGTACTTC.

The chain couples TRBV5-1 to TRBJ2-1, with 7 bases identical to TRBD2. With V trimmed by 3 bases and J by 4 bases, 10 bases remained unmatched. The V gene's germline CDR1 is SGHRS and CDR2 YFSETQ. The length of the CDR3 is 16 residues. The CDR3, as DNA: TGCGCCAGCAGCTCAACCCTTGGGGGGGGGTACAATGAGCAGTTCTTC. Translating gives CASSSTLGGGYNEQFF. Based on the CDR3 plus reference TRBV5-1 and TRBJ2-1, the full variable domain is KAGVTQTPRYLIKTRGQQVTLSCSPISGHRSVSWYQQTPGQGLQFLFEYFSETQRNKGNFPGRFSGRQFSNSRSEMNVSTLELGDSALYLCASSSTLGGGYNEQFFGPGTRLTVL.

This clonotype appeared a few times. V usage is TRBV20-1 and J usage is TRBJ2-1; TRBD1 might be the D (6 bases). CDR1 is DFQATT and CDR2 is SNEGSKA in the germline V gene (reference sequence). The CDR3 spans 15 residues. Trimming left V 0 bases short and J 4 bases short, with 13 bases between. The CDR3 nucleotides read TGCAGTGCTAGAGATAGCCGGACAGATTACAATGAGCAGTTCTTC. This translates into CSARDSRTDYNEQFF.

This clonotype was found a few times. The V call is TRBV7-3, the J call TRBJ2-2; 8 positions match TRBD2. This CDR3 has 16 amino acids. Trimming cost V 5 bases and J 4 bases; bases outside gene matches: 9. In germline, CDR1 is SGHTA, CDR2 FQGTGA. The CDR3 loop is CASSPAGGDRTGELFF. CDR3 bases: TGTGCCAGCAGCCCCGCCGGGGGGGATCGCACCGGGGAGCTGTTTTTT.

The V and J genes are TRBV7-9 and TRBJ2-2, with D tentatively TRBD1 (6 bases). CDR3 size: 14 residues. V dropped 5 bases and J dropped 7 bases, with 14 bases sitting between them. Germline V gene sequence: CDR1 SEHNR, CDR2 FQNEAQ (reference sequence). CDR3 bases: TGTGCCAGCAGCCCCGCAAGGACAGACGGGGAGCTGTTTTTT. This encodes CASSPARTDGELFF.

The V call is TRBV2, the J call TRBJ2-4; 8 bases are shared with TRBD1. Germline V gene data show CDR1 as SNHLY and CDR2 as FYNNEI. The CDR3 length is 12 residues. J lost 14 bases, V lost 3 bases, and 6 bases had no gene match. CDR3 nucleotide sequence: TGTGCCAGCAGTGAGGACAGGGTAGTTGAGTACTTC. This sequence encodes CASSEDRVVEYF.

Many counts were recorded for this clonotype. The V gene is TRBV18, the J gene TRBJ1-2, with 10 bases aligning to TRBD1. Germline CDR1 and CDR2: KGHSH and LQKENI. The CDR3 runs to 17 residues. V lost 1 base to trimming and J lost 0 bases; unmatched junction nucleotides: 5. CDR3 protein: CASSPRTGGRANYGYTF. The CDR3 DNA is TGTGCCAGCTCACCACGGACAGGGGGGCGAGCTAACTATGGCTACACCTTC.

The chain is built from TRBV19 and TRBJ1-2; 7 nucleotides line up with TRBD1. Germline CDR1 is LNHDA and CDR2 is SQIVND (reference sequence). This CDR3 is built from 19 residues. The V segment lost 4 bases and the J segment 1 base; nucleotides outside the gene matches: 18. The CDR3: CASSTSLDRLGYLNYGYTF. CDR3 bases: TGTGCCAGTAGTACCTCACTGGACAGGTTGGGGTACCTTAACTATGGCTACACCTTC.

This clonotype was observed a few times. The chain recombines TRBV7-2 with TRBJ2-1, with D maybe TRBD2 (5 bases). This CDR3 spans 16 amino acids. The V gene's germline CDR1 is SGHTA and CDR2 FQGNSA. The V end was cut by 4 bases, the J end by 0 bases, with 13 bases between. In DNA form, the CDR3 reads TGTGCCAGCAGCTCCTATGGTACTAGCTCCTACAATGAGCAGTTCTTC. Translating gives CASSSYGTSSYNEQFF.

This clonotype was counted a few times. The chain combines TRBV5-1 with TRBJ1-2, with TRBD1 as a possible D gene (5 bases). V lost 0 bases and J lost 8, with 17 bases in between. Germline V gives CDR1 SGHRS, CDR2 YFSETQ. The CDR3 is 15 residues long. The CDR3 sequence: CASSLARGFQEGYTF. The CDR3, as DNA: TGCGCCAGCAGCTTGGCTAGGGGATTCCAGGAAGGCTACACCTTC.

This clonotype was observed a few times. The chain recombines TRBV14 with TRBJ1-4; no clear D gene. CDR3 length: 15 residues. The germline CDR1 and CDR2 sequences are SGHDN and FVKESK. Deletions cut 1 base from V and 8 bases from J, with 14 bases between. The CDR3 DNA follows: TGTGCCAGCAGCCAAGGTCTTGGGGTAGGGGAAAAACTGTTTTTT. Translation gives CASSQGLGVGEKLFF.

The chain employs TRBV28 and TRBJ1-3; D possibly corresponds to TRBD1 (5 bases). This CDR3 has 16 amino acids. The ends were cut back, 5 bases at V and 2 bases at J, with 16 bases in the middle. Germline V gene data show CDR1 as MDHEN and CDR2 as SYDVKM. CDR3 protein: CASSDWGGLPGNTIYF. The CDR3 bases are TGTGCCAGCAGTGACTGGGGGGGACTTCCTGGAAACACCATATATTTT.

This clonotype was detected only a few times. CDR3 protein: CASSSRDRSDEQYF. DNA of the CDR3: TGTGCCAGCAGCTCCCGGGACAGGTCCGACGAGCAGTACTTC. The chain carries TRBV7-9 and TRBJ2-7, with 8 bases lining up with TRBD1. Unmatched junction bases numbered 7, after V lost 4 bases and J lost 5 bases. Germline V lookup: CDR1 SEHNR, CDR2 FQNEAQ (reference sequence). The CDR3 runs to 14 residues.

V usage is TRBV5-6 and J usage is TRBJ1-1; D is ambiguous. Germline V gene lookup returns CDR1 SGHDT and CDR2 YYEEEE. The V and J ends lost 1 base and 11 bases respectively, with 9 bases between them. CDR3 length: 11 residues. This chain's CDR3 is CASSLYEQAFF. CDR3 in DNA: TGTGCCAGCAGCTTGTACGAGCAGGCTTTCTTT.

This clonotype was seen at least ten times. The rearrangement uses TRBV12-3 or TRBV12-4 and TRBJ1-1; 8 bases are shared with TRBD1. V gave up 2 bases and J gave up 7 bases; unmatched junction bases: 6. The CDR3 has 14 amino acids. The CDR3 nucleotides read TGTGCCAGCAGTTTACGGGACAGGACCGTTGAAGCTTTCTTT. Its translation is CASSLRDRTVEAFF.

CDR3 coding DNA: TGTGCCAGAAAGGGATTTACAGGGGCGCACCCGCTGTACGAGCAGTACTTC. Translated, it gives CARKGFTGAHPLYEQYF. V gene TRBV6-1 combines with J gene TRBJ2-7, with 7 bases identical to TRBD1. The CDR3 is 17 amino acids. Trimming removed 9 bases from V and 4 bases from J; junction bases left unmatched: 21. CDR1 is MNHNS and CDR2 is SASEGT in the germline V gene.

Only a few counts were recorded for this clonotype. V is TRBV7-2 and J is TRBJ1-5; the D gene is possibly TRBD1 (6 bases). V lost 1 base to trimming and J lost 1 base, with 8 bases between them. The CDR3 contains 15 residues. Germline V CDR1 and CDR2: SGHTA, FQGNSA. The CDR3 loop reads CASSLVGHSNQPQHF. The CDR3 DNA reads TGTGCCAGCAGCTTAGTGGGACACAGCAATCAGCCCCAGCATTTT.